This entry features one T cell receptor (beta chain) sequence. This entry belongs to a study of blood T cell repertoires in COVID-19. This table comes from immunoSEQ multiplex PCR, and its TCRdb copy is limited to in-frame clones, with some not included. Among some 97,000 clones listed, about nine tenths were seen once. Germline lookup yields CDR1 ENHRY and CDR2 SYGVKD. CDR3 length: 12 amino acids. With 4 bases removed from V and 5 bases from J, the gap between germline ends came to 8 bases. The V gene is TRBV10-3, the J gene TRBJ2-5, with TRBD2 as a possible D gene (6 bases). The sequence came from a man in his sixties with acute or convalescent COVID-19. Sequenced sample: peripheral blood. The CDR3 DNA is TGTGCCATCAGTGGGGGGGAGGAGACCCAGTACTTC. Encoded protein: CAISGGEETQYF.